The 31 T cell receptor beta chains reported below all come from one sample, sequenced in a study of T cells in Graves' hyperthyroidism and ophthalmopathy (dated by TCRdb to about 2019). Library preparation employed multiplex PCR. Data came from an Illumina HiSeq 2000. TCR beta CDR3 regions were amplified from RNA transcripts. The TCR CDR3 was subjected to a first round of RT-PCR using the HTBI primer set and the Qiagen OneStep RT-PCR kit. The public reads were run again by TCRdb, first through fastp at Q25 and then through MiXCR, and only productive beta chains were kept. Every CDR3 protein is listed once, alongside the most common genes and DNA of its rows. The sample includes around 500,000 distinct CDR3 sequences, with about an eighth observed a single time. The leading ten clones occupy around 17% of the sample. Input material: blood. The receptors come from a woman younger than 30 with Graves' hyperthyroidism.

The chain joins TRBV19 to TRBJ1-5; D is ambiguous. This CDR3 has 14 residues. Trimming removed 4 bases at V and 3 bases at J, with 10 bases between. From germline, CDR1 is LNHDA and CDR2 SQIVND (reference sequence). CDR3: CASSSIGLNQPQHF. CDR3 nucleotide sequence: TGTGCCAGTAGTAGCATCGGGCTCAATCAGCCCCAGCATTTT.

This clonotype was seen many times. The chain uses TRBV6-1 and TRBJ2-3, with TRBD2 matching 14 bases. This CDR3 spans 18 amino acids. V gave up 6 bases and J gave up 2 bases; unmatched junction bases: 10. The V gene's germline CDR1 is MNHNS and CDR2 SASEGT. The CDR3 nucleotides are TGTGCCAGCAGCAAAGCGCAGGGACTAGCGGGAGTCACAGATACGCAGTATTTT. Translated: CASSKAQGLAGVTDTQYF.

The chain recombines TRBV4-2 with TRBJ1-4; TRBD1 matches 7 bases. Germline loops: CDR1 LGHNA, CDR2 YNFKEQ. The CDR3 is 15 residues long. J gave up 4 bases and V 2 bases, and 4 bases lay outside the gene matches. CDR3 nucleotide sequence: TGTGCCAGCAGCCAAAGCGGGACAGTTAATGAAAAACTGTTTTTT. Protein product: CASSQSGTVNEKLFF.

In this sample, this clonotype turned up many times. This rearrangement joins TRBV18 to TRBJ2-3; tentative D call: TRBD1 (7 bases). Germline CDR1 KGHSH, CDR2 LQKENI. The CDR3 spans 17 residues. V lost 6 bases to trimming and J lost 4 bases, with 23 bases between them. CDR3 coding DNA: TGTGCCAGCTCCGGGACAGAACGGCCAACGGGAGCAGATACGCAGTATTTT. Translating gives CASSGTERPTGADTQYF.

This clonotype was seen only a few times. The CDR3 sequence: CAWSVSGINQPQHF. In DNA, the CDR3 is TGTGCCTGGAGTGTATCCGGGATCAATCAGCCCCAGCATTTT. The rearrangement joins TRBV30 to TRBJ1-5; D is unclear. The germline gives CDR1 GTSNPN, CDR2 SVGIG (reference sequence). This CDR3 is built from 14 residues. The germline V and J ends were trimmed by 0 bases and 3 bases, with 9 bases remaining between them.

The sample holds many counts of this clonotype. CDR3 DNA: TGTGCCAGCAGCTTAGCCCCGGAGGGGCTCGGCTACACCTTC. Translating it yields CASSLAPEGLGYTF. V usage is TRBV11-2 and J usage is TRBJ1-2, with D possibly matching TRBD1 (5 bases). Germline values: CDR1 SGHAT, CDR2 FQNNGV. There are 14 residues in the CDR3. Trimming left V 1 base short and J 8 bases short, with 14 bases between. The whole variable domain, remainder taken from reference TRBV11-2 and TRBJ1-2, is EAGVAQSPRYKIIEKRQSVAFWCNPISGHATLYWYQQILGQGPKLLIQFQNNGVVDDSQLPKDRFSAERLKGVDSTLKIQPAKLEDSAVYLCASSLAPEGLGYTFGSGTRLTVV.

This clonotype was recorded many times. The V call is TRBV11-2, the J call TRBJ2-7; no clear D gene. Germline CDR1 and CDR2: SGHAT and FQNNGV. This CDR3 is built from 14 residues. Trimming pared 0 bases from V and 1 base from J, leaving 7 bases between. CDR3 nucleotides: TGTGCCAGCAGCTTAGAGGTCACGTCCTACGAGCAGTACGTC. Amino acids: CASSLEVTSYEQYV.

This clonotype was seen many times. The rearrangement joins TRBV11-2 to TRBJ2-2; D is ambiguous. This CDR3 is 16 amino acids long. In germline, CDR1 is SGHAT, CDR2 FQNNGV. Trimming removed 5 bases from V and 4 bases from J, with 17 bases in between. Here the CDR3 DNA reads TGTGCCAGCAGCCCTGGGTGGACCTCATTCACCGGGGAGCTGTTTTTT. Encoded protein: CASSPGWTSFTGELFF.

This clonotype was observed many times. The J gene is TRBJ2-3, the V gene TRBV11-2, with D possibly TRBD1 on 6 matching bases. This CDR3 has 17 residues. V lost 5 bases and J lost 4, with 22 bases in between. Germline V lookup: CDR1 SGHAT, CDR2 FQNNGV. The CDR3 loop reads CASSEPMPEQGPDTQYF. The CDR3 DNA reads TGTGCCAGCAGCGAACCGATGCCCGAGCAGGGGCCAGATACGCAGTATTTT.

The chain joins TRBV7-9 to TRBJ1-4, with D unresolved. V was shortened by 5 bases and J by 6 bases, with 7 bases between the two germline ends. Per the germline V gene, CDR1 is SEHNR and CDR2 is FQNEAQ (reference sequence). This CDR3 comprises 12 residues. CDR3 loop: CASSLRDEKLFF. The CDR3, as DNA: TGTGCCAGCAGCCTAAGGGATGAAAAACTGTTTTTT.

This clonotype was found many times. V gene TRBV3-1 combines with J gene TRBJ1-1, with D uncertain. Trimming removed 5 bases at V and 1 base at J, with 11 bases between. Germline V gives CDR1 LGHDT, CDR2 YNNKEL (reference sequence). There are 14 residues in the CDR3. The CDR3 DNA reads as TGTGCCAGCAGCGCCTCGAGAAGGAACACTGAAGCTTTCTTT. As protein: CASSASRRNTEAFF. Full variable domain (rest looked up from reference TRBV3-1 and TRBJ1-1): DTAVSQTPKYLVTQMGNDKSIKCEQNLGHDTMYWYKQDSKKFLKIMFSYNNKELIINETVPNRFSPKSPDKAHLNLHINSLELGDSAVYFCASSASRRNTEAFFGQGTRLTVV.

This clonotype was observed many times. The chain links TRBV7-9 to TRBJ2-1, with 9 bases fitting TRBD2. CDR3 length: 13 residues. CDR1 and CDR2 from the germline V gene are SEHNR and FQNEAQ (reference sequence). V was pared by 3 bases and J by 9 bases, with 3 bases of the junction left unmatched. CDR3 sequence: CASSFSGSFEQFF. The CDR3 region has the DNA TGTGCCAGCAGCTTTAGCGGGAGTTTTGAGCAGTTCTTC.

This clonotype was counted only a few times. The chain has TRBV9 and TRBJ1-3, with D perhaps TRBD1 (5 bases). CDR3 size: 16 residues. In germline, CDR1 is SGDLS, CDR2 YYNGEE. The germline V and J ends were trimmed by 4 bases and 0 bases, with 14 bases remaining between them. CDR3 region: CASSPKGRGSGNTIYF. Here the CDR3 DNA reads TGTGCCAGCAGCCCGAAGGGAAGGGGCTCTGGAAACACCATATATTTT.

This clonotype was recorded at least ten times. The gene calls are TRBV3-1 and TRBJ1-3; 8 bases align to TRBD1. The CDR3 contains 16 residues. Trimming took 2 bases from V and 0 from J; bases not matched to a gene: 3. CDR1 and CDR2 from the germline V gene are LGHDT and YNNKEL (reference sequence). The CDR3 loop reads CASSQYTGGSGNTIYF. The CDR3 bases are TGTGCCAGCAGCCAATATACAGGGGGCTCTGGAAACACCATATATTTT. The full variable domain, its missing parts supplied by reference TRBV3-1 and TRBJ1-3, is DTAVSQTPKYLVTQMGNDKSIKCEQNLGHDTMYWYKQDSKKFLKIMFSYNNKELIINETVPNRFSPKSPDKAHLNLHINSLELGDSAVYFCASSQYTGGSGNTIYFGEGSWLTVV.

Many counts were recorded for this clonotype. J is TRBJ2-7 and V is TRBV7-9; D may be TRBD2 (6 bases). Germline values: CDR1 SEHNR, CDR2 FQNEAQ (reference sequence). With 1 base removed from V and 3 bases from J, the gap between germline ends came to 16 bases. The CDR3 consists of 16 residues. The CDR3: CASSLEAGPYLYEQYV. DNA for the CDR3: TGTGCCAGCAGCTTAGAGGCGGGGCCGTACCTCTACGAGCAGTACGTC.

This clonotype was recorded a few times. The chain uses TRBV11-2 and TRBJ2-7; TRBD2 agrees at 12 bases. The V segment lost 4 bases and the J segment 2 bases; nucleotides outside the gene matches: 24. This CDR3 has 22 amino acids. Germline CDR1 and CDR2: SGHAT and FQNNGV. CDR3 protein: CASSSLRPTSGRPSSRAYEQYF. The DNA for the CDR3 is TGTGCCAGCAGCTCCCTTCGTCCAACTAGCGGGAGGCCTAGTTCACGGGCCTACGAGCAGTACTTC.

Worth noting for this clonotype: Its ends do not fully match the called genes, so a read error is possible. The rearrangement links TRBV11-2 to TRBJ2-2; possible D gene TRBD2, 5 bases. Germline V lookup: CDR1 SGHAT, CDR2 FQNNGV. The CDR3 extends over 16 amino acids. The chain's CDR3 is CASSLSIPIMTGELFF. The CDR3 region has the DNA TGTGCCAGCAGCTTAAGCATCCCTATCATGACCGGGGAGCTCTTTTTT.

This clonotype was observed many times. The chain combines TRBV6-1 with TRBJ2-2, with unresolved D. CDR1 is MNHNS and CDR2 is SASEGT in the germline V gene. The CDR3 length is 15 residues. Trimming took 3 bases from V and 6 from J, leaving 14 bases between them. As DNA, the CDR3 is TGTGCCAGCAGTGATTTATTCGGCGCGGCCGGGGAGCTGTTTTTT. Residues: CASSDLFGAAGELFF.

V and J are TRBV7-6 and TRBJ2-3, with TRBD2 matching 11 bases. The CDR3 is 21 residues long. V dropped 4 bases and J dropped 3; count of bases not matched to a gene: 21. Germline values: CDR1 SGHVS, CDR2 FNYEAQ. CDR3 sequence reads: CASSSLYAPSPGLAETDTQYF. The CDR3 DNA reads TGTGCCAGCAGCTCGCTTTATGCCCCTTCTCCGGGACTAGCGGAGACAGATACGCAGTATTTT.

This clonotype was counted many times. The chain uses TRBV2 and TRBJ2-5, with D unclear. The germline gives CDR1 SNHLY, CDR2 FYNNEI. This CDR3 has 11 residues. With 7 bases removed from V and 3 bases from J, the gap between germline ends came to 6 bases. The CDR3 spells CASKIEETQYF. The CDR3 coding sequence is TGTGCCAGCAAGATTGAAGAGACCCAGTACTTC.

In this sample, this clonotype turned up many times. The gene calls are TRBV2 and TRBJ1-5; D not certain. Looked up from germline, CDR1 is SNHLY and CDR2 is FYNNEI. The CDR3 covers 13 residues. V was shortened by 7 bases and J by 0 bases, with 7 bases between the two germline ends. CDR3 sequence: CASMKSSNQPQHF. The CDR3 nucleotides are TGTGCCAGCATGAAGAGTAGCAATCAGCCCCAGCATTTT.

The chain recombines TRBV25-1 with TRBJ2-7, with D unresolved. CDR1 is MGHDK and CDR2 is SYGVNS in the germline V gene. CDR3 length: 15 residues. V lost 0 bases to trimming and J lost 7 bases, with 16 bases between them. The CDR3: CASSEYRMTSQEQYF. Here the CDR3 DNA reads TGTGCCAGCAGTGAATATAGGATGACAAGTCAAGAGCAGTACTTC.

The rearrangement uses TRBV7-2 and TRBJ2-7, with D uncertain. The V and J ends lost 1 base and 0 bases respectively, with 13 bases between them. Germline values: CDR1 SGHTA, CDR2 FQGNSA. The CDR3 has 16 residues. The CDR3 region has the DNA TGTGCCAGCAGCTTAGGGTGGGCAGGTAGCTCCTACGAGCAGTACTTC. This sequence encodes CASSLGWAGSSYEQYF.

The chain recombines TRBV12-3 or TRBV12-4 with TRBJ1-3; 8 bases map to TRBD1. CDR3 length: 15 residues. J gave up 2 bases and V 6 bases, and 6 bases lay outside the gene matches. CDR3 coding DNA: TGTGCCAGCAGCCCCGCACAGGGGGCTGGAAACACCATATATTTT. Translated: CASSPAQGAGNTIYF.

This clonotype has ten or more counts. The CDR3 region has the DNA TGCAGCGTTGAAGGGGGGGACACTGAAGCTTTCTTT. Protein product: CSVEGGDTEAFF. The chain links TRBV29-1 to TRBJ1-1; weak D call: TRBD1 (5 bases). The CDR3 has 12 amino acids. V lost 1 base to trimming and J lost 3 bases, with 6 bases between them. Germline CDR1 reads SQVTM; CDR2 reads ANQGSEA.

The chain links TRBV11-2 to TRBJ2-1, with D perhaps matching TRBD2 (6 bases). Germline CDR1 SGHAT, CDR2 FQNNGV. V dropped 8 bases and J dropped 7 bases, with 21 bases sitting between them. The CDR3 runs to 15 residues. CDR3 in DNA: TGTGCCAGCGGGCCCCCGGGACTCCGTGGAAATGAGCAGTTCTTC. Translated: CASGPPGLRGNEQFF.

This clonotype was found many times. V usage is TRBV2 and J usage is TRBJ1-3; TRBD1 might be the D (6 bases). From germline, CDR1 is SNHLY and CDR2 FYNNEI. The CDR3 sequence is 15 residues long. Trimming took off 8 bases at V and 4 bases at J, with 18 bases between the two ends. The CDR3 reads CASSGGSPRGNTIYF. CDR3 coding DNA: TGTGCCAGCTCCGGGGGCAGTCCTAGGGGAAACACCATATATTTT.

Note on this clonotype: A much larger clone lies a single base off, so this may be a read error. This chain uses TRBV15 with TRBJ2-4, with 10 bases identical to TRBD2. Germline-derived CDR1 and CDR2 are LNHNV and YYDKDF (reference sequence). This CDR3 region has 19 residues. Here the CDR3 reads CVTSPGLAVSWIGENIQYF. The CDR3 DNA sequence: TGTGTCACCAGCCCCGGACTAGCGGTTAGTTGGATTGGGGAGAACATTCAGTACTTC.

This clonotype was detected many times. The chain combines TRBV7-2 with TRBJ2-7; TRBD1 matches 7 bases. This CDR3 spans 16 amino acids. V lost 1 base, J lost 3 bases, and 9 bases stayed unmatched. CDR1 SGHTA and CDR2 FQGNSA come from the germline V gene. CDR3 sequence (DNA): TGTGCCAGCAGCTTAGGAGGGACAGTCGGGATCTACGAGCAGTACTTC. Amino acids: CASSLGGTVGIYEQYF.

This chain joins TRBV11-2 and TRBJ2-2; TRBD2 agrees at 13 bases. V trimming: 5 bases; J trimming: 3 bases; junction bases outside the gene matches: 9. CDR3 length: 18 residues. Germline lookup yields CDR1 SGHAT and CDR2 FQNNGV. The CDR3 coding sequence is TGTGCCAGCAGCCTCCTACTAGCGGGAGGGGACGACACCGGGGAGCTGTTTTTT. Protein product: CASSLLLAGGDDTGELFF. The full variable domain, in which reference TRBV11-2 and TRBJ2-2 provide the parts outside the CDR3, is EAGVAQSPRYKIIEKRQSVAFWCNPISGHATLYWYQQILGQGPKLLIQFQNNGVVDDSQLPKDRFSAERLKGVDSTLKIQPAKLEDSAVYLCASSLLLAGGDDTGELFFGEGSRLTVL.

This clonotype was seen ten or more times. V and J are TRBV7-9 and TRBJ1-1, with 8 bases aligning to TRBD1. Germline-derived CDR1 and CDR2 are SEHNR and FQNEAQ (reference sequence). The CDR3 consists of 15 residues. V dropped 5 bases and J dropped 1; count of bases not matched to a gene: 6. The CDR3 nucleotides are TGTGCCAGCAGCCCTGGACAGGGCTGGAACACTGAAGCTTTCTTT. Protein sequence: CASSPGQGWNTEAFF.